This TCR beta chain was captured in a study of blood T cell repertoires in COVID-19 (dated by TCRdb to the early 2020s). About the investigation overall: Collaborator samples came from the United States, Italy and Spain and covered acute and convalescent phases of COVID-19. The material from the prospective study consisted of cDNA or gDNA derived from T cells, B-cell-depleted T cells, or PBMCs. Deeply sampled blood TCRbeta repertoires from subjects exposed to, actively infected with, or recovered from COVID-19 were included in the dataset. The repertoires were made available in a free public database intended to serve as a resource for research on the immune response to SARS-CoV-2. The samples were drawn from the first 160 participants of the ongoing ImmuneRACE study and from 1,254 subjects provided by 6 global collaborators. Sample metadata almost always included a de-identified subject ID, COVID-19 status, age in years and sex. Where available, HLA class I and class II types were taken from metadata supplied by the sample provider and were not determined by assay-based typing.

Here is what the overall study found, with its caveats: Clinical and demographic metadata were provided uncurated, with the amount varying by source and participant.

TCRbeta CDR3 regions were amplified from genomic DNA using the immunoSEQ Assay, a bias-controlled multiplex PCR. Regarding the original processing steps: Nucleated cell counts per sample were estimated from amplification of reference gene primers within the assay. To quantify the absolute abundance of each unique TCRbeta CDR3 rearrangement, sequence reads were collapsed and filtered. For each sample, productive Simpson clonality was calculated as the square root of Simpson's diversity index over productive rearrangements. This immuneACCESS table, as held by TCRdb, lists in-frame sequences with V and J called but not all clones. Of the missing ones, under half trace to an unresolved V gene in checked studies; the others have no known cause. V, J and clone size are taken as reported in that table, and D and trimming were inferred from the DNA itself. The sample records more than 75,000 clones, approximately 84% of which are singletons. About an eighth of the sample is in the top ten clones.

In regard to this clone: What this receptor recognizes is not known. No base quality information exists; no much larger clone differs at one position.

The collaborating institutions used their own protocols to collect whole blood in K2EDTA tubes. For TCRbeta analysis, collaborators shipped samples as frozen whole blood, isolated PBMCs, or DNA extracted from either of those sample types. The source material was peripheral blood. The receptor comes from a human donor in a cohort sampled during active COVID-19.

The sequence in DNA is TGTGCCAGCAGCCGACGGGACATAAGCTCCTACGAGCAGTACTTC. Its product reads: CASSRRDISSYEQYF. The receptor chain draws on TRBV5-8 and TRBJ2-7, with TRBD1 tentatively as D gene (6 bases match). Between the V and J ends, shortened by 4 bases and 0 bases respectively, the junction contains 14 bases. The germline V gene provides CDR1 SGHTS and CDR2 YDEGEE. The CDR3 goes from the cysteine to the phenylalanine over 15 residues. Just the 45-base CDR3 DNA is kept, in frame starting at base 1.